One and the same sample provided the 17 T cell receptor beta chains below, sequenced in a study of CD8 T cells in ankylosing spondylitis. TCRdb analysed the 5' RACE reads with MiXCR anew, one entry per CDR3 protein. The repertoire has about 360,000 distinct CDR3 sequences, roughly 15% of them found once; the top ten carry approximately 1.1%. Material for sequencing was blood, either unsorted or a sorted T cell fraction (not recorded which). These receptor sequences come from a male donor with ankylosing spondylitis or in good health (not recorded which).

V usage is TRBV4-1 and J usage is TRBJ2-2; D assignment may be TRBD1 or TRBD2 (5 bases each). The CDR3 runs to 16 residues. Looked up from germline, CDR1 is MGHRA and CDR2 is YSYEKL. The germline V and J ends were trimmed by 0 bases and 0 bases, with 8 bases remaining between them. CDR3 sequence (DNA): TGCGCCAGCAGCCAAGATGGGACCTCGAACACCGGGGAGCTGTTTTTT. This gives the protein CASSQDGTSNTGELFF.

The CDR3 coding sequence is TGTGCCAGCAGACCCCATGGTAACTATGGCTACACCTTC. Protein product: CASRPHGNYGYTF. This chain links TRBV12-3 or TRBV12-4 with TRBJ1-2; D not certain. V lost 6 bases and J 1 base, leaving 9 bases between the germline ends. The CDR3 runs 13 residues.

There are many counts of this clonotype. The CDR3 sequence is CAIRPRVSPPSYEQYF. The CDR3 coding sequence is TGTGCCATCAGGCCCCGAGTCTCCCCCCCATCCTACGAGCAGTACTTC. The V and J genes are TRBV10-3 and TRBJ2-7, with D unresolved. Germline V gene lookup returns CDR1 ENHRY and CDR2 SYGVKD. Trimming stripped 6 bases from V and 1 base from J, with 19 bases between. This CDR3 comprises 16 residues.

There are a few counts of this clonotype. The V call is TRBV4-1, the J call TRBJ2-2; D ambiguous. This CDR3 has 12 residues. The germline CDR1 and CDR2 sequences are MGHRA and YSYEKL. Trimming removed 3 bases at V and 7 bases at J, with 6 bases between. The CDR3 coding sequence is TGCGCCAGCAGCCACCCATACGGGGAGCTGTTTTTT. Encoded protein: CASSHPYGELFF.

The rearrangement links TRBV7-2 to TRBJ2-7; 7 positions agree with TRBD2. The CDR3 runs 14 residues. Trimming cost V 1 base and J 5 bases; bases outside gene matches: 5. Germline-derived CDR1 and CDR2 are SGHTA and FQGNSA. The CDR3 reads CASSLVAGGNEQYF. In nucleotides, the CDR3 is TGTGCCAGCAGCTTAGTAGCCGGGGGGAACGAGCAGTACTTC.

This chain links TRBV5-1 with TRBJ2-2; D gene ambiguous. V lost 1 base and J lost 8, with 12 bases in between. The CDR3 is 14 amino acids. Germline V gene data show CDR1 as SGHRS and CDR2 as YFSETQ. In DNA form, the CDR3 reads TGCGCCAGCAGCTTGTGGCAGGAAATAGGGGAGCTGTTTTTT. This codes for CASSLWQEIGELFF.

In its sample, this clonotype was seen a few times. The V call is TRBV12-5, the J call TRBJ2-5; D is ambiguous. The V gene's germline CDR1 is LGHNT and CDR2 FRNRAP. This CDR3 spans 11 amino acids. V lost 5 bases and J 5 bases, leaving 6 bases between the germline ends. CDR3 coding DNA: TGTGCTAGTGGTCTCTCGGAGACCCAGTACTTC. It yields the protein CASGLSETQYF.

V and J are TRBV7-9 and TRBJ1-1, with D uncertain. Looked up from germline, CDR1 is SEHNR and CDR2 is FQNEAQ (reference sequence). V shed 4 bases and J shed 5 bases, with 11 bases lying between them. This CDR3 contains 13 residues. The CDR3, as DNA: TGTGCCAGCAGCTCCTCTCGAGGGACTGAAGCTTTCTTT. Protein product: CASSSSRGTEAFF.

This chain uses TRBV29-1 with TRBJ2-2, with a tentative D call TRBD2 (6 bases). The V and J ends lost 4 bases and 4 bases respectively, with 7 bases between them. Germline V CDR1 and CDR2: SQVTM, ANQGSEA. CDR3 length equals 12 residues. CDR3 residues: CSVAGVTGELFF. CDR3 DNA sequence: TGCAGCGTTGCGGGGGTCACCGGGGAGCTGTTTTTT.

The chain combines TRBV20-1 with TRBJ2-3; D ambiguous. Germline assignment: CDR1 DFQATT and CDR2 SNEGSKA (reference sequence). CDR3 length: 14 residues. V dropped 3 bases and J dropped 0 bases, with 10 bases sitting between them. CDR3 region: CSASKQSSTDTQYF. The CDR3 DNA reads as TGCAGTGCTAGCAAGCAATCTAGCACAGATACGCAGTATTTT.

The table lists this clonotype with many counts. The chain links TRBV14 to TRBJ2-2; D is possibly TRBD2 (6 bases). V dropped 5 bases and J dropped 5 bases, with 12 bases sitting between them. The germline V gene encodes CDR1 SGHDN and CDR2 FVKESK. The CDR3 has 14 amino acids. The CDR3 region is CASSFAGGTGELFF. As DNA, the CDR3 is TGTGCCAGCAGCTTTGCCGGAGGGACCGGGGAGCTGTTTTTT.

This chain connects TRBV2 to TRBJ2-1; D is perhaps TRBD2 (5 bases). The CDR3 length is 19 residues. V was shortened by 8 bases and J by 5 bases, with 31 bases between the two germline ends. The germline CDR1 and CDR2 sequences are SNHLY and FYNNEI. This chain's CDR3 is CASCLKGASSSPKHNEQFF. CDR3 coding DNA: TGTGCCAGCTGTTTAAAGGGAGCTAGCTCGAGTCCCAAGCACAATGAGCAGTTCTTC.

CDR3 coding DNA: TGCAGCGTGCCCTCCCGCCGGGACTCTTACAATGAGCAGTTCTTC. This encodes CSVPSRRDSYNEQFF. The chain combines TRBV29-1 with TRBJ2-1; possible D gene TRBD2, 6 bases. CDR1 SQVTM and CDR2 ANQGSEA come from the germline V gene. V was trimmed by 6 bases and J by 4 bases, leaving 19 bases between them. The CDR3 sequence is 15 residues long.

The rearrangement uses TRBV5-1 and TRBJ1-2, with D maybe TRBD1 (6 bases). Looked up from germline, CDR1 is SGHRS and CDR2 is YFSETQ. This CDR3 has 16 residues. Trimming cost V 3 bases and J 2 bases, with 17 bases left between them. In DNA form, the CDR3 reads TGCGCCAGCAGCTCTCTTCAAGGGGGGATAAACTATGGCTACACCTTC. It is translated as CASSSLQGGINYGYTF.

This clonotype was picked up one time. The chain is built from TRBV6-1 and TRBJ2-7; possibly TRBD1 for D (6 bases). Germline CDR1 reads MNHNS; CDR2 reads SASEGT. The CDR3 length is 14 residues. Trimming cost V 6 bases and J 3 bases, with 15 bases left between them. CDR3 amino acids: CASRQDSINYEQYF. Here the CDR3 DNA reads TGTGCCAGCAGACAGGACAGCATAAACTACGAGCAGTACTTC.

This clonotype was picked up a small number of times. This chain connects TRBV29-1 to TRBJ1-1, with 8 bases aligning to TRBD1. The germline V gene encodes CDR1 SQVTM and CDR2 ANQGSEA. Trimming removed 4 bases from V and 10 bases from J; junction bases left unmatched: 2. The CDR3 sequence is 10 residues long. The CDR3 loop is CSVGDRGAFF. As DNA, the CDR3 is TGCAGCGTTGGAGACAGGGGAGCTTTCTTT.

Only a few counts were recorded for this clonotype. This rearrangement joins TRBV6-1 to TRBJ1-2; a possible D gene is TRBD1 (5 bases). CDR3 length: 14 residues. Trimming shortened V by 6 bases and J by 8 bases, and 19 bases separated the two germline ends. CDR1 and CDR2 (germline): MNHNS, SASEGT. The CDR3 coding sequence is TGTGCCAGCAGCCAGGGTGGAGGGCCATTAGGCTACACCTTC. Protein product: CASSQGGGPLGYTF.